This T cell receptor (beta chain) was identified during a study of blood T cell repertoires in COVID-19. Clones were read by immunoSEQ multiplex PCR, and TCRdb kept only the in-frame ones, dropping some. The data hold some 200,000 clones, with approximately 81% observed a single time. Material for sequencing was PBMCs or T cells enriched from blood (not recorded which). The clonotype comes from a woman aged 45-60 years with acute COVID-19.

The CDR3 here is CASSTGPSSYNEQFF. The CDR3 bases are TGTGCCAGCAGCACTGGGCCAAGCTCCTACAATGAGCAGTTCTTC. This chain uses TRBV7-2 with TRBJ2-1; no firm D call. In germline, CDR1 is SGHTA, CDR2 FQGNSA. V lost 5 bases and J lost 0, with 11 bases in between. The CDR3 runs to 15 residues. The full variable domain, rest sourced from reference TRBV7-2 and TRBJ2-1, is GAGVSQSPSNKVTEKGKDVELRCDPISGHTALYWYRQSLGQGLEFLIYFQGNSAPDKSGLPSDRFSAERTGGSVSTLTIQRTQQEDSAVYLCASSTGPSSYNEQFFGPGTRLTVL.